Listed below are T cell receptor beta chains from one sample, sequenced in a study of patients and donors after allogeneic stem cell transplantation. TCRdb passed the RT-PCR reads through MiXCR, listing each CDR3 protein once. The sample has roughly 960,000 distinct CDR3 sequences; about a sixth are singletons. The sample consisted of blood, either unsorted or a sorted T cell fraction (not recorded which). These receptors were taken from a human donor who was either an allogeneic HSCT recipient or a stem cell or donor lymphocyte infusion donor (not recorded which). It is not recorded whose cells these are; they may come from a transplant donor. CDR3s include the opening cysteine and the closing phenylalanine or tryptophan. A D gene is named only where the DNA matches it firmly. Some rows mark clone size as missing; the rest say once, few, many or name a class of expanded clone.

V gene	D gene	J gene	clone size	CDR3 protein	CDR3 DNA
TRBV5-1	-	TRBJ2-3	-	CASSLKTGGDTQYF	TGCGCCAGCAGCTTGAAGACTGGAGGAGATACGCAGTATTTT
TRBV4-3	TRBD1	TRBJ2-7	-	CASSHYPRGHSYEQYF	TGCGCCAGCAGCCACTACCCCAGGGGGCATTCCTACGAGCAGTACTTC
TRBV10-3	-	TRBJ2-2	-	CAISEAGSYTGELFF	TGTGCCATCAGTGAAGCGGGCAGTTACACCGGGGAGCTGTTTTTT
TRBV2	-	TRBJ2-5	few	CASSAYTGGGETQYF	TGTGCCAGCAGTGCCTATACGGGGGGCGGAGAGACCCAGTACTTC
TRBV4-1	-	TRBJ1-6	few	CASSSGRSGSPLHF	TGCGCCAGCAGCTCAGGGCGGTCGGGTTCACCCCTCCACTTT
TRBV20-1	TRBD1	TRBJ2-7	-	CSASSGTVTHEQYF	TGCAGTGCTTCCTCCGGGACAGTAACCCACGAGCAGTACTTC
TRBV25-1	-	TRBJ1-1	-	CASSGHGGTEAFF	TGTGCCAGCAGTGGACATGGGGGCACTGAAGCTTTCTTT
TRBV10-3	TRBD2	TRBJ2-5	many	CAISPGGGGQETQYF	TGTGCCATCAGCCCCGGCGGGGGGGGCCAAGAGACCCAGTACTTC
TRBV9	-	TRBJ2-7	many	CASSVGQLAYEQYF	TGTGCCAGCAGCGTAGGGCAGCTCGCCTACGAGCAGTACTTC
TRBV5-1	-	TRBJ2-7	few	CASSYYPNYEQYF	TGCGCCAGCAGCTATTACCCAAACTACGAGCAGTACTTC
TRBV5-1	-	TRBJ1-5	many	CASSLTAGQPQHF	TGCGCCAGCAGCTTGACAGCGGGTCAGCCCCAGCATTTT
TRBV12-3/TRBV12-4	TRBD1	TRBJ1-1	few	CASSLAPTGAFTEAFF	TGTGCCAGCAGTTTAGCCCCGACAGGGGCGTTCACTGAAGCTTTCTTT
TRBV12-3/TRBV12-4	-	TRBJ2-1	-	CASSLRRSTPTHEQFF	TGTGCCAGCAGTTTACGGCGGAGTACCCCTACCCATGAGCAGTTCTTC
TRBV11-3	TRBD2	TRBJ2-1	-	CASSLPGLAYNEQFF	TGTGCCAGCAGCTTGCCGGGACTAGCCTACAATGAGCAGTTCTTC
TRBV20-1	-	TRBJ1-4	-	CSAGGKQSNEKLFF	TGCAGTGCGGGAGGAAAACAGAGTAATGAAAAACTGTTTTTT
TRBV24-1	TRBD1	TRBJ2-2	few	CATSVQTGPGELFF	TGTGCCACCAGTGTCCAGACAGGGCCCGGGGAGCTGTTTTTT
TRBV29-1	-	TRBJ2-2	many	CSVEGPRAGTGELFF	TGCAGCGTTGAAGGACCGCGGGCGGGCACCGGGGAGCTGTTTTTT
TRBV24-1	-	TRBJ2-5	-	CATSDPSTIETQYF	TGTGCCACCAGTGATCCCTCTACTATAGAGACCCAGTACTTC
TRBV1	-	TRBJ1-1	-	CTSSQDRDRNTEAFF	TGCACCAGCAGCCAAGACCGGGACAGGAACACTGAAGCTTTCTTT
TRBV12-3/TRBV12-4	-	TRBJ2-7	few	CASEGPSGEQYF	TGTGCCAGCGAGGGACCCTCCGGGGAGCAGTACTTC